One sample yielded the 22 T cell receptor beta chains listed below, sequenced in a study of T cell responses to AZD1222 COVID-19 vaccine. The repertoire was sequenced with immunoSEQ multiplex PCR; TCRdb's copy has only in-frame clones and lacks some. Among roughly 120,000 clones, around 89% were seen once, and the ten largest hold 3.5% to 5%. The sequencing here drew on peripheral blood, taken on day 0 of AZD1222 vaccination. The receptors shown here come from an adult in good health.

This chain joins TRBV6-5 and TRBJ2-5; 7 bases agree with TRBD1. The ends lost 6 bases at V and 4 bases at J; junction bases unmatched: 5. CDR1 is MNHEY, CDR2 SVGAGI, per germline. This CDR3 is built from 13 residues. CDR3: CASSVGTAETQYF. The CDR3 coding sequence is TGTGCCAGCAGCGTTGGGACAGCAGAGACCCAGTACTTC.

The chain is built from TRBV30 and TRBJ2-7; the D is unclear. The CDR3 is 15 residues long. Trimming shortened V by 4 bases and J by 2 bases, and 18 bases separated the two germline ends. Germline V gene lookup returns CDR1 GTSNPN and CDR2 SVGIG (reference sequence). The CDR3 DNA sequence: TGTGCCTGGACCCCCCCCCAAGGGCCAGCCTACGAGCAGTACTTC. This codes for CAWTPPQGPAYEQYF. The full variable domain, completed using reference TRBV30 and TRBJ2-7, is SQTIHQWPATLVQPVGSPLSLECTVEGTSNPNLYWYRQAAGRGLQLLFYSVGIGQISSEVPQNLSASRPQDRQFILSSKKLLLSDSGFYLCAWTPPQGPAYEQYFGPGTRLTVT.

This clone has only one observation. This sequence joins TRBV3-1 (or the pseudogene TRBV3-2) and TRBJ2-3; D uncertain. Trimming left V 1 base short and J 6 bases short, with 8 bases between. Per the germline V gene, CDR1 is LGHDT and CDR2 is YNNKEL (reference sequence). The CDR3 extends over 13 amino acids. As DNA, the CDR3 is TGTGCCAGCAGCCAAGTGACTCCCGATACGCAGTATTTT. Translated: CASSQVTPDTQYF.

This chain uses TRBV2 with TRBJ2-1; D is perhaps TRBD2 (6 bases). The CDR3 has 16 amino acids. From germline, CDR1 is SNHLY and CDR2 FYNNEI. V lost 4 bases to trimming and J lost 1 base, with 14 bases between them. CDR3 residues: CASSGHRLESYNEQFF. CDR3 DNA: TGTGCCAGCAGTGGCCACCGACTAGAATCCTACAATGAGCAGTTCTTC.

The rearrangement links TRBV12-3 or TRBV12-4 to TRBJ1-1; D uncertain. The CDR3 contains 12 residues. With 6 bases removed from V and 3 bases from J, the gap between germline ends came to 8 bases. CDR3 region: CASSQQYTEAFF. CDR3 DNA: TGTGCCAGCAGCCAACAGTACACTGAAGCTTTCTTT.

The CDR3 sequence is CASRPLLGGGTEAFF. CDR3 DNA sequence: TGTGCCAGTAGGCCCCTACTCGGGGGAGGTACTGAAGCTTTCTTT. The rearrangement joins TRBV19 to TRBJ1-1; D perhaps matches TRBD1 (5 bases). CDR1 is LNHDA and CDR2 is SQIVND in the germline V gene (reference sequence). The CDR3 contains 15 residues. The V end was cut by 6 bases, the J end by 5 bases, with 19 bases between.

The CDR3 sequence is CASSRGPPSTF. The CDR3 nucleotides read TGTGCCAGCAGCCGGGGGCCCCCATCCACCTTC. The chain combines TRBV5-6 with TRBJ1-2, with D possibly being TRBD1 (6 bases). The V and J ends lost 4 bases and 13 bases respectively, with 14 bases between them. The germline CDR1 and CDR2 sequences are SGHDT and YYEEEE. This CDR3 region has 11 residues.

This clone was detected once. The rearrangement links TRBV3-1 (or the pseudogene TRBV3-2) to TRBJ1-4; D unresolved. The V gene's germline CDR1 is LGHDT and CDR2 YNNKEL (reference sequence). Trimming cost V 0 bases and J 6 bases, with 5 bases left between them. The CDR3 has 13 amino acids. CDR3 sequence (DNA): TGTGCCAGCAGCCAAGAACCGGATGAAAAACTGTTTTTT. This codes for CASSQEPDEKLFF.

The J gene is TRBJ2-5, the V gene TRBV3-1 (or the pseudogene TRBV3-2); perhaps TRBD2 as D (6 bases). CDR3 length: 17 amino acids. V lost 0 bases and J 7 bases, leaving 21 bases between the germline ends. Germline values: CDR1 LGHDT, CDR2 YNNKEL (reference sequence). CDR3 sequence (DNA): TGTGCCAGCAGCCAAGACGGCCAGGCAGCGGGCACAGGGACCCAGTACTTC. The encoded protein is CASSQDGQAAGTGTQYF.

The CDR3 sequence: CASSSDLYEQYF. In nucleotides, the CDR3 is TGTGCCAGCAGCTCGGACCTCTACGAGCAGTACTTC. The chain links TRBV11-2 to TRBJ2-7; no firm D call. The CDR3 has 12 residues. V dropped 4 bases and J dropped 3 bases, with 7 bases sitting between them. CDR1 is SGHAT and CDR2 is FQNNGV in the germline V gene.

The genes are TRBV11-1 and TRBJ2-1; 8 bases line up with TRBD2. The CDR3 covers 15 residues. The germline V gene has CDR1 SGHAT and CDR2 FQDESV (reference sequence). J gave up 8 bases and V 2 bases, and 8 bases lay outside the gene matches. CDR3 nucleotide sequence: TGTGCCAGCAGCTTATTACCGGGAGGGCCGGATGAGCAGTTCTTC. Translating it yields CASSLLPGGPDEQFF.

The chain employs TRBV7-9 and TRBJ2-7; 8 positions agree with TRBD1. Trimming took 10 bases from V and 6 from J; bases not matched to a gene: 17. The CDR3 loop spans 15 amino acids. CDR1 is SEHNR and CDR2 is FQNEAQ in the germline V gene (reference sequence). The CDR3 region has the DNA TGTGCCACTCCGACAGGGGACCCCCCTATGGGCGAGCAGTACTTC. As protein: CATPTGDPPMGEQYF.

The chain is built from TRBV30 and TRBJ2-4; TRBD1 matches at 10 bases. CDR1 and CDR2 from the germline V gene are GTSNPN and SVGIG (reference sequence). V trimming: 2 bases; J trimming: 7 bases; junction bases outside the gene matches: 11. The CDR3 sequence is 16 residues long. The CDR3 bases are TGTGCCTGGAGTTGGAACACCGGGACAGGGGTGAACATTCAGTACTTC. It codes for CAWSWNTGTGVNIQYF.

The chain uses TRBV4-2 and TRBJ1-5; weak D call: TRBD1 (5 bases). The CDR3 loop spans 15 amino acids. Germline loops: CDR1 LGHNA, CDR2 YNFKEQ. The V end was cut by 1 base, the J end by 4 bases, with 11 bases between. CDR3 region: CASSQADSNNQPQHF. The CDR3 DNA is TGTGCCAGCAGCCAAGCTGACAGTAATAATCAGCCCCAGCATTTT.

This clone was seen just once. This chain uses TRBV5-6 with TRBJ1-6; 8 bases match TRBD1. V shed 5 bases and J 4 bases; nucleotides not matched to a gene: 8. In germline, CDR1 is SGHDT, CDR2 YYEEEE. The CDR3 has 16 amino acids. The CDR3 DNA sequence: TGTGCCAGCAGGTCCAGGGGGCGCGGGTATAATTCACCCCTCCACTTT. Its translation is CASRSRGRGYNSPLHF.

DNA of the CDR3: TGTGCCAGCAGCTTAAACGTACCCGGAGTACGTGATGAGCAGTTCTTC. It translates to CASSLNVPGVRDEQFF. The V gene is TRBV7-2, the J gene TRBJ2-1; no reliable D call. The CDR3 runs to 16 residues. Germline assignment: CDR1 SGHTA and CDR2 FQGNSA. V lost 2 bases to trimming and J lost 8 bases, with 19 bases between them. Variable domain in full (rest from reference TRBV7-2 and TRBJ2-1): GAGVSQSPSNKVTEKGKDVELRCDPISGHTALYWYRQSLGQGLEFLIYFQGNSAPDKSGLPSDRFSAERTGGSVSTLTIQRTQQEDSAVYLCASSLNVPGVRDEQFFGPGTRLTVL.

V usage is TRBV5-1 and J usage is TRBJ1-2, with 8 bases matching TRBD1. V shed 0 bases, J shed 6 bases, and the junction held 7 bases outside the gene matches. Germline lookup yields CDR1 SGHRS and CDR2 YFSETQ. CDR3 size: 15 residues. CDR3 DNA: TGCGCCAGCAGCTTGGTAGAAGACAGGGGTAATGGCTACACCTTC. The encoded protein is CASSLVEDRGNGYTF.

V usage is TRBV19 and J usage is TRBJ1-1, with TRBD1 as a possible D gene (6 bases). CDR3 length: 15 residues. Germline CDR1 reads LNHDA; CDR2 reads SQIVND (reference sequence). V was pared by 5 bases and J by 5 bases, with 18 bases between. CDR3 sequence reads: CASSARKQGLTEAFF. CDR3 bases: TGTGCCAGTAGTGCCCGTAAACAGGGATTAACTGAAGCTTTCTTT.

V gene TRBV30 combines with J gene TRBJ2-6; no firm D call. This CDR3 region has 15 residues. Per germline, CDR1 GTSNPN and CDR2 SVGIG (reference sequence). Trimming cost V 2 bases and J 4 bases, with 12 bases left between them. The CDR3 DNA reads TGTGCCTGGAGTAGGGTGTGGTCCGGGGCCAACGTCCTGACTTTC. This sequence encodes CAWSRVWSGANVLTF.

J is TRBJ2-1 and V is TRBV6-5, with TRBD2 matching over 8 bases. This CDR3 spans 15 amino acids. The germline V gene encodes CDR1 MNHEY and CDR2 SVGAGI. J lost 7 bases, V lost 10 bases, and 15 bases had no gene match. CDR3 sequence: CATQSFREGRNEQFF. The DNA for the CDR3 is TGTGCCACCCAAAGCTTCCGGGAGGGCCGGAATGAGCAGTTCTTC.

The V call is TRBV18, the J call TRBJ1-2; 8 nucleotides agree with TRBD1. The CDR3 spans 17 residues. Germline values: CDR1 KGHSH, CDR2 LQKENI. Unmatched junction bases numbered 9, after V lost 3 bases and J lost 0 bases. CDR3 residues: CASSPKTGELANYGYTF. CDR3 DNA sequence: TGTGCCAGCTCACCCAAGACAGGGGAGTTAGCTAACTATGGCTACACCTTC.

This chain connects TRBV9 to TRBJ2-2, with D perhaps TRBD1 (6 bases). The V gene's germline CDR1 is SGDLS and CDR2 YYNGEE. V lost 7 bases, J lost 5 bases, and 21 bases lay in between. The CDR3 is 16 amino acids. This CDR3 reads CASQTTGWMGTGELFF. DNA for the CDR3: TGTGCCAGCCAGACCACAGGGTGGATGGGGACCGGGGAGCTGTTTTTT.